This T cell receptor (beta chain) was profiled in a study of blood T cell repertoires in COVID-19. Self-reported history from a screening survey and questionnaire set each donor's cohort. Cohort 3 donors counted as recovered after two negative PCRs, clearance, or resolved symptoms. This CDR3 is 13 amino acids long. Germline V CDR1 and CDR2: MNHEY, SMNVEV (reference sequence). Trimming took 6 bases from V and 2 from J, leaving 10 bases between them. Source study methods: Estimates of nucleated cell counts were drawn from the amplification of reference gene primers. Sequenced by immunoSEQ multiplex PCR; TCRdb stores in-frame clones only, minus some. V, J and clone size are those of that table, while D and trimming were read from the DNA. The sample includes some 390,000 clones, 75% to 90% of them seen just once.

This clonotype was obtained from a man aged 25 to 40 who had recovered from COVID-19. The sequencing sample was made of PBMCs or T cells enriched from blood (not recorded which). The chain combines TRBV27 with TRBJ2-5, with a possible D match to TRBD1 (5 bases). CDR3 region: CASSSRQQETQYF. The CDR3 DNA reads TGTGCCAGCAGCTCCAGACAGCAAGAGACCCAGTACTTC.